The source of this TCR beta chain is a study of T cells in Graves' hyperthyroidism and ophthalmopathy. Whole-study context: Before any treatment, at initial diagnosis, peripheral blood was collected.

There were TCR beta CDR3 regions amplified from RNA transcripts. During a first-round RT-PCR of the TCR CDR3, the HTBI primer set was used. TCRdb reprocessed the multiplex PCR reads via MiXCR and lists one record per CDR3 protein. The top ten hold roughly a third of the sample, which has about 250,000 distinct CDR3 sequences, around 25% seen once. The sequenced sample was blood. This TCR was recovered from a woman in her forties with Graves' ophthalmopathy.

CDR3: CASSRDRASNQPQHF. The CDR3 bases are TGTGCCAGCAGTCGGGACCGAGCAAGCAATCAGCCCCAGCATTTT. The J gene is TRBJ1-5, the V gene TRBV6-2 or TRBV6-3; possible D gene TRBD1, 5 bases. Trimming took 5 bases from V and 1 from J, leaving 12 bases between them. The CDR3 contains 15 residues. The germline V gene encodes CDR1 MNHEY and CDR2 SVGEGT.